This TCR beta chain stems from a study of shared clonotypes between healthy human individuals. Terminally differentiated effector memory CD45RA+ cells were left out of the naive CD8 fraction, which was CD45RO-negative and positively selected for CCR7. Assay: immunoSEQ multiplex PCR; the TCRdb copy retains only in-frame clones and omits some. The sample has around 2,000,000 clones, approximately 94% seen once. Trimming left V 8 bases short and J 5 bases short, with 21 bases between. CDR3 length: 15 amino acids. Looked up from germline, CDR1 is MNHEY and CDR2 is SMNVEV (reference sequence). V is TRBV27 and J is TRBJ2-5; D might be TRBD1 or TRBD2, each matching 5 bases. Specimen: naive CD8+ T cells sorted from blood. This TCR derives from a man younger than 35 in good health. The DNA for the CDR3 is TGTGCCAGCTCTCCGTGGGGGTTAAGTGAGGAGACCCAGTACTTC. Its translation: CASSPWGLSEETQYF.